Listed below are T cell receptor beta chains from one sample, sequenced in a study of CD8 T cells in ankylosing spondylitis. MiXCR, applied by TCRdb to the 5' RACE reads, yields one record per CDR3 protein. The sample includes fewer than 200,000 distinct CDR3 sequences, around 20% seen only once; the top ten take roughly 8%. The specimen was blood, either unsorted or a sorted T cell fraction (not recorded which). These receptors originate from a male donor with ankylosing spondylitis or in good health (not recorded which). Each CDR3 is given with its conserved first and last residue. D genes are given only for firm matches. Only some rows state a clone size, as once, few, many or a class for expanded clones.

many,TRBD1,TRBJ2-7,TRBV5-1,TGCGCCAGCAGCTCCCTTGGACAGGGGGGAAGCTACGAGCAGTACTTC,CASSSLGQGGSYEQYF
many,TRBD2,TRBJ2-2,TRBV20-1,TGCAGTGCTAGGGGGGTGTCGGCGGGAGTCACCGGGGAGCTGTTTTTT,CSARGVSAGVTGELFF
NA,TRBD2,TRBJ2-7,TRBV5-1,TGCGCCAGCAGCTTGATAGGTAGCGGGAGCTACGAGCAGTACTTC,CASSLIGSGSYEQYF
few,NA,TRBJ2-3,TRBV7-9,TGTGCCAGCAGCGGACGACTTCAGGGAGCATTTCAAGATACGCAGTATTTT,CASSGRLQGAFQDTQYF
few,TRBD1,TRBJ2-2,TRBV12-3/TRBV12-4,TGTGCCAGCGGAACCACAGGGGCGAACACCGGGGAGCTGTTTTTT,CASGTTGANTGELFF
many,NA,TRBJ2-2,TRBV20-1,TGCAGTGCTTCCAGTCCGGCGAACACCGGGGAGCTGTTTTTT,CSASSPANTGELFF
many,NA,TRBJ1-1,TRBV5-1,TGCGCCAGCAGCTTGGCCGGGGGCTCGAACACTGAAGCTTTCTTT,CASSLAGGSNTEAFF
few,TRBD1,TRBJ1-1,TRBV2,TGTGCCAGCAGTGAGATGGTCGACAGGGGAGCTTTCTTT,CASSEMVDRGAFF
NA,NA,TRBJ2-7,TRBV12-3/TRBV12-4,TGTGCCAGCAGTTTGGGACCAGTCTCTTACGAGCAGTACTTC,CASSLGPVSYEQYF
many,NA,TRBJ2-7,TRBV5-1,TGCGCCAGCAGCTCCCAAGGGTCCTACGAGCAGTACTTC,CASSSQGSYEQYF
NA,NA,TRBJ1-2,TRBV11-2,TGTGCCAGCAGCTCCGGGGGGGGCGGCTATGGCTACACCTTC,CASSSGGGGYGYTF
many,TRBD2,TRBJ2-1,TRBV5-1,TGCGCCAGCAGCTTGGGTTCGGGAGGAGGCAATGAGCAGTTCTTC,CASSLGSGGGNEQFF
NA,TRBD2,TRBJ2-1,TRBV30,TGTGCCTGGAGTGACGGCGGGAGCAATGAGCAGTTCTTC,CAWSDGGSNEQFF
many,NA,TRBJ2-5,TRBV10-3,TGTGCCATCAGTGTGGGACAGACGGGAGGAGAGACCCAGTACTTC,CAISVGQTGGETQYF
NA,NA,TRBJ2-3,TRBV28,TGTGCCAGCGGGCGGCTAGCGTCAGATACGCAGTATTTT,CASGRLASDTQYF
NA,NA,TRBJ2-7,TRBV21-1,TGTGCCATCCACACCCGGAAGGGGGCATCGTATGAGCAGTACTTC,CAIHTRKGASYEQYF
few,NA,TRBJ2-7,TRBV28,TGTGCCAGCAGTTTCAGATACGAGCAGTACTTC,CASSFRYEQYF
few,TRBD1,TRBJ2-7,TRBV5-4,TGTGCCAGCAGAGACAGGGGGGAAACCTACGAGCAGTACTTC,CASRDRGETYEQYF
NA,TRBD1,TRBJ1-1,TRBV5-1,TGCGCCAGCAGCTTGGACCTGACAGGGTACACTGAAGCTTTCTTT,CASSLDLTGYTEAFF
NA,NA,TRBJ2-7,TRBV12-3/TRBV12-4,TGTGCCAGCAGTTTATTCCAGCCCGAGCAGTACTTC,CASSLFQPEQYF
NA,NA,TRBJ2-2,TRBV7-3,TGTGCCAGCAGCCCAACCCGGGACGACACCGGGGAGCTGTTTTTT,CASSPTRDDTGELFF
few,NA,TRBJ2-4,TRBV18,TGTGCCAGCTCACTAACTCCTAAGAAGGCGTCCAAAAACATTCAGTACTTC,CASSLTPKKASKNIQYF
NA,NA,TRBJ2-3,TRBV5-5,TGTGCCAGCAGCCACCGCGGCGATCGCACAGATACGCAGTATTTT,CASSHRGDRTDTQYF
many,NA,TRBJ2-7,TRBV29-1,TGCAGCGTTGAAGATCGCGTCAGAGGGTACTTC,CSVEDRVRGYF
many,TRBD2,TRBJ2-3,TRBV29-1,TGCAGCGTCTCTAGCGGGATATTAGATACGCAGTATTTT,CSVSSGILDTQYF
many,NA,TRBJ2-1,TRBV11-1,TGTGCCAGCAGCTTACCGCCAAGTAGCTCCTACAATGAGCAGTTCTTC,CASSLPPSSSYNEQFF
many,NA,TRBJ1-5,TRBV27,TGTGCCAGCAGGAGGGGCCGTAATCCTCAGCCCCAGCATTTT,CASRRGRNPQPQHF
many,TRBD1,TRBJ2-7,TRBV20-1,TGCAGTGCCCTGGGACAGGGGTTATCCTACGAGCAGTACTTC,CSALGQGLSYEQYF
few,NA,TRBJ1-1,TRBV2,TGTGCCAGCAGTGAGTTCAGGAACACTGAAGCTTTCTTT,CASSEFRNTEAFF
NA,TRBD2,TRBJ2-3,TRBV3-1,TGTGCCAGCAGCCAAGGGACTAGCGTATCCACTAGCACAGATACGCAGTATTTT,CASSQGTSVSTSTDTQYF
NA,TRBD2,TRBJ2-2,TRBV6-5,TGTGCCAGCAGTTACGGCGGGAGGGGTCCTACCGGGGAGCTGTTTTTT,CASSYGGRGPTGELFF
NA,NA,TRBJ2-1,TRBV7-8,TGTGCCAGCAGCTTAGCAGGGTTGAGCTCCTACAATGAGCAGTTCTTC,CASSLAGLSSYNEQFF
many,NA,TRBJ2-1,TRBV27,TGCGCCAGCAGCTTGGGTTCCTACAATGAGCAGTTCTTC,CASSLGSYNEQFF
many,NA,TRBJ2-2,TRBV7-8,TGTGCCAGCGGTTGGGGGCGCGGCACCGGGGAGCTGTTTTTT,CASGWGRGTGELFF
few,NA,TRBJ2-7,TRBV27,TGTGCCAGCAGTACAAGGCGGGGTGGAACTGACTACGAGCAGTACTTC,CASSTRRGGTDYEQYF
few,NA,TRBJ2-1,TRBV6-5,TGTGCCAGCCAGAAACAAATCGGTGAGCAGTTCTTC,CASQKQIGEQFF
NA,TRBD1,TRBJ2-1,TRBV5-1,TGCGCCAGCAGCTCAGGACAGGGTTACGATGAGCAGTTCTTC,CASSSGQGYDEQFF
NA,TRBD1,TRBJ1-5,TRBV7-8,TGTGCCAGCAGCTTCCGGACAGGGGATCATCAGCCCCAGCATTTT,CASSFRTGDHQPQHF
few,TRBD2,TRBJ2-2,TRBV12-3/TRBV12-4,TGTGCCAGCAGTTTACAGGGCGGACTAGCAGCCGGGGAGCTGTTTTTT,CASSLQGGLAAGELFF
many,NA,TRBJ2-4,TRBV5-4,TGTGCCAGCAGCTTGGAGGCTAGCGCCTCAACGGCATCCAAAAACATTCAGTACTTC,CASSLEASASTASKNIQYF
few,NA,TRBJ1-6,TRBV12-3/TRBV12-4,TGTGCCAGCAGTTTAGCGGACAAATCACCCCTCCACTTT,CASSLADKSPLHF
NA,NA,TRBJ2-1,TRBV29-1,TGCAGCGTCGCCGGGAGTAGTTCCTACAATGAGCAGTTCTTC,CSVAGSSSYNEQFF
once,NA,TRBJ2-3,TRBV7-9,TGTGCCAGCAGCTTAGATGGCGATTCGGGAGATACGCAGTATTTT,CASSLDGDSGDTQYF
many,TRBD2,TRBJ2-3,TRBV7-8,TGTGCCAGCAGCCCAGAGCGGGAGGCAGATACGCAGTATTTT,CASSPEREADTQYF
many,NA,TRBJ2-3,TRBV20-1,TGCAGTGCTAGAGAGACCCCGGCGGATACGCAGTATTTT,CSARETPADTQYF
NA,NA,TRBJ1-1,TRBV5-1,TGCGCCAGCAGCCCGGCGGGACTCTTGAACACTGAAGCTTTCTTT,CASSPAGLLNTEAFF
few,NA,TRBJ2-2,TRBV20-1,TGCAGTGCTAGAGATCTATACGGGAAGGGAACCGGGGAGCTGTTTTTT,CSARDLYGKGTGELFF
NA,NA,TRBJ2-3,TRBV28,TGTGCCAGCAGGCCCGGGCCTAGCACAGATACGCAGTATTTT,CASRPGPSTDTQYF
NA,NA,TRBJ1-2,TRBV7-9,TGTGCCAGCAGCTTTGATTTGACAGTTATACGTGGCTACACCTTC,CASSFDLTVIRGYTF
many,TRBD2,TRBJ2-3,TRBV20-1,TGCAGTGCGCCGCGGGAGAGCACAGATACGCAGTATTTT,CSAPRESTDTQYF
many,TRBD2,TRBJ2-2,TRBV4-2,TGTGCCAGCAGCCAAGGGCTAGCGGCCAACTCCCCCCCCGGGGAGCTGTTTTTT,CASSQGLAANSPPGELFF
few,NA,TRBJ2-7,TRBV29-1,TGCAGCGTTGCCGCGGGACAGTCCTACGAGCAGTACTTC,CSVAAGQSYEQYF
few,NA,TRBJ2-7,TRBV7-2,TGTGCCAGCAGCTTAGACCCGCGGGACTACGAGCAGTACTTC,CASSLDPRDYEQYF
few,NA,TRBJ2-2,TRBV28,TGTGCCACCCGAGGCCCGAACACCGGGGAGCTGTTTTTT,CATRGPNTGELFF
many,NA,TRBJ1-1,TRBV20-1,TGCAGTGCTAGACGGTTGAACACTGAAGCTTTCTTT,CSARRLNTEAFF
NA,NA,TRBJ2-7,TRBV20-1,TGCAGTGCTAGAGGCGGCTGGGACGAGCAGTACTTC,CSARGGWDEQYF
few,TRBD2,TRBJ2-1,TRBV9,TGTGCCAGCAGCGTAGCTACTGGGACTAGCGGGTACAATGAGCAGTTCTTC,CASSVATGTSGYNEQFF
few,TRBD2,TRBJ2-7,TRBV6-2/TRBV6-3,TGTGCCAGCGGTCATTGGACTAGCGACTACGAGCAGTACTTC,CASGHWTSDYEQYF
many,NA,TRBJ1-1,TRBV20-1,TGCAGTGCTAGAGCGGGGGTGGAAACTGAAGCTTTCTTT,CSARAGVETEAFF
NA,NA,TRBJ1-5,TRBV28,TGTGCCAGCAGTTCGCTCCTTCTGGGCAGCAATCAGCCCCAGCATTTT,CASSSLLLGSNQPQHF